The sequence of this T cell receptor beta chain was determined in a study of OX40 agonist ivuxolimab in advanced cancers. Study context: Averaging 60 years in age, with a range of about 23 to 79, the cohort was approximately 84% male. Study outcomes and limitations: Among the lowest levels of clonal expansion were found in partial responders at 0.1-3.0 mg/kg.

Clones were read by immunoSEQ multiplex PCR, and TCRdb kept only the in-frame ones, dropping some. The sample has about 64,000 clones, 85% to 95% seen once. The CDR3 loop spans 13 amino acids. Germline lookup yields CDR1 SGHNT and CDR2 YENEEA. The ends were cut back, 5 bases at V and 5 bases at J, with 10 bases in the middle. On this clone: The target antigen is unknown.

The source is an adult with an advanced solid tumor such as melanoma, head and neck, liver or kidney cancer. V is TRBV11-3 and J is TRBJ2-1, with D tentatively TRBD1 (5 bases). The sample was CD4+ or CD8+ T cells sorted from blood, taken in a trial of the OX40 agonist ivuxolimab. For the CDR3, the DNA is TGTGCCAGCAGCCGCAGGGATCACAATGAGCAGTTCTTC. This encodes CASSRRDHNEQFF.